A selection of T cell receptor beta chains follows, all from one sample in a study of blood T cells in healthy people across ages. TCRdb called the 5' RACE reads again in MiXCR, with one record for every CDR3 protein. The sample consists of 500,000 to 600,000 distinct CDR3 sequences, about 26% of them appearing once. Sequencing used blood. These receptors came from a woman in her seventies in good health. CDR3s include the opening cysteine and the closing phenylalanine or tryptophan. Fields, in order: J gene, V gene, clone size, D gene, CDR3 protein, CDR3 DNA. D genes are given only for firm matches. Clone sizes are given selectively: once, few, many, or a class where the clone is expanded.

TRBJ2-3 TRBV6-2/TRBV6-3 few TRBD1 CASNTLRDRGSNTQYF TGTGCCAGCAACACCCTCCGGGACAGGGGAAGTAATACGCAGTATTTT
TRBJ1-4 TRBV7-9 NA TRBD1 CASSPGTDYEKLFF TGTGCCAGCAGCCCCGGGACAGATTATGAAAAACTGTTTTTT
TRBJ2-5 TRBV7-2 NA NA CASSLFQGTQYF TGTGCCAGCAGCTTATTCCAGGGGACCCAGTACTTC
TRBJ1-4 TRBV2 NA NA CASRATGNGEKLFF TGTGCCAGCAGAGCAACAGGGAACGGTGAAAAACTGTTTTTT
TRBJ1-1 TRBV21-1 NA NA CASSKGGQARIMNTEAFF TGTGCCAGCAGCAAAGGAGGACAGGCCCGCATCATGAACACTGAAGCTTTCTTT
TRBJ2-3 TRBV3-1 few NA CASSPLDGGNSFYTDTQYF TGTGCCAGCAGCCCGTTGGATGGCGGCAACTCCTTTTACACAGATACGCAGTATTTT
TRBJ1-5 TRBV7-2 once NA CASSLEAGDHPQHF TGTGCCAGCAGCTTAGAAGCAGGGGACCACCCCCAGCATTTT
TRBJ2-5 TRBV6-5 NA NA CASRIDAGSHGTQHF TGTGCCAGCAGGATCGATGCAGGCTCCCATGGGACCCAGCACTTC
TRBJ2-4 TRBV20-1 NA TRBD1 CSASDRGAKNIQYF TGCAGTGCCTCCGACAGGGGAGCCAAAAACATTCAGTACTTC
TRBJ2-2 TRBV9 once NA CASSVGQTLNTGELFF TGTGCCAGCAGCGTAGGGCAGACCCTAAACACCGGGGAGCTGTTTTTT
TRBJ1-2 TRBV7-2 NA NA CASSPASTRASYTF TGTGCCAGCAGCCCTGCGAGTACCAGGGCTAGCTACACCTTC
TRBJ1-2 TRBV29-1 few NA CSVEDQGHGYTF TGCAGCGTTGAAGATCAGGGGCATGGCTACACCTTC
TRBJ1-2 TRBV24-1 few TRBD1 CATSDNDRGNGYTF TGTGCCACCAGTGACAACGACAGGGGGAACGGCTACACCTTC
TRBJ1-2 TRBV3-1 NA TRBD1 CASSQGSRGRIYGYTF TGTGCCAGCAGCCAAGGTTCCAGGGGGCGCATCTATGGCTACACCTTC
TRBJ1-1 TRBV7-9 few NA CASSTKGRTEAFF TGTGCCAGCAGTACTAAGGGACGAACTGAAGCTTTCTTT
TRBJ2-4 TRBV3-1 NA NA CASSRGDLAKNIQYF TGTGCCAGCAGCCGCGGAGATCTAGCCAAAAACATTCAGTACTTC
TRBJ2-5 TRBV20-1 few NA CSASPLGKERTQYF TGCAGTGCTAGTCCTTTAGGGAAGGAGAGGACCCAGTACTTC
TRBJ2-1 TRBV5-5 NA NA CASSLSQGWGSYNEQFF TGTGCCAGCAGCTTGAGCCAGGGATGGGGGTCCTACAATGAGCAGTTCTTC
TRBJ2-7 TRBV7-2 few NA CASSPTGSRSYEQYF TGTGCCAGCAGCCCTACAGGGTCACGCTCCTACGAGCAGTACTTC
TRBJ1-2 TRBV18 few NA CASSPAGKEDGYTF TGTGCCAGCTCACCAGCAGGGAAGGAGGATGGCTACACCTTC
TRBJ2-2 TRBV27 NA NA CASSSQTGPGELFF TGTGCCAGCAGTTCACAGACAGGCCCCGGGGAGCTGTTTTTT
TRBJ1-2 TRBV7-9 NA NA CASSLMVDTTDHNYGYTF TGTGCCAGCAGCTTAATGGTGGATACAACAGACCATAACTATGGCTACACCTTC
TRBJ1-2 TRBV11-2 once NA CASSSGPVGGYTF TGTGCCAGCAGCTCCGGGCCGGTGGGAGGCTACACCTTC
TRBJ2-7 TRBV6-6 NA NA CASRRGTKSYEQYF TGTGCCAGCAGAAGGGGGACGAAATCCTACGAGCAGTACTTC
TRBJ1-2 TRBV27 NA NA CASSFGDGNYGYTF TGTGCCAGCAGTTTCGGCGACGGCAACTATGGCTACACCTTC
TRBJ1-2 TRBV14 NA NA CASSLRPSNYGYTF TGTGCCAGCAGCTTACGGCCCTCTAACTATGGCTACACCTTC
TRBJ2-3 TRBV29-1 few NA CSVALGTDTQYF TGCAGCGTAGCCCTGGGGACAGATACGCAGTATTTT
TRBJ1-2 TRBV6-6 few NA CASSLIRDNYGYTF TGTGCCAGCAGTTTAATTAGAGATAACTATGGCTACACCTTC
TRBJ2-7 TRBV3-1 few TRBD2 CASSRGTTTTMEQYF TGTGCCAGCAGCCGCGGGACTACAACTACGATGGAGCAGTACTTC
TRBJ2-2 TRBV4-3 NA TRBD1 CASSQTTGAGELFF TGCGCCAGCAGCCAAACCACAGGGGCCGGGGAGCTGTTTTTT
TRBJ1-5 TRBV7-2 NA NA CASSLGTNQPQHF TGTGCCAGCAGCTTGGGCACAAATCAGCCCCAGCATTTT
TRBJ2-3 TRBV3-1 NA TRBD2 CASSYSGYTNTQYF TGTGCCAGCAGCTATAGCGGGTACACAAATACGCAGTATTTT
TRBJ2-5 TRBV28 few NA CASRARETQYF TGTGCCAGCAGAGCGCGTGAGACCCAGTACTTC
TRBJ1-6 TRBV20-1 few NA CSASGGGEWNNSPLHF TGCAGTGCTAGTGGTGGGGGAGAATGGAACAATTCACCCCTCCACTTT
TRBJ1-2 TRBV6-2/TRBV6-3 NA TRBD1 CASSFPARWTGTDGYTF TGTGCCAGCAGTTTCCCCGCGCGATGGACAGGGACGGATGGCTACACCTTC
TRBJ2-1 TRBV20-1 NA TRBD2 CSARGLAGSGGQFF TGCAGTGCTAGAGGGCTAGCGGGGTCCGGAGGGCAGTTCTTC
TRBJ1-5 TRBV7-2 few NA CASSPQWGARQPQHF TGTGCCAGCAGCCCGCAGTGGGGGGCAAGGCAGCCCCAGCATTTT
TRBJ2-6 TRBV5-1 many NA CASSDGQANVLTF TGCGCCAGCAGCGACGGACAGGCCAACGTCCTGACTTTC
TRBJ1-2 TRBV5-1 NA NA CASSSGPHGYTF TGCGCCAGCAGCTCCGGACCGCACGGCTACACCTTC
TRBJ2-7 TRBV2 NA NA CASSINRNCEQYF TGTGCCAGCAGTATTAACAGGAACTGCGAGCAGTACTTC
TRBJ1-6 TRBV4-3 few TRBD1 CASSQVTVTGGNGSPLHF TGCGCCAGCAGCCAAGTGACCGTTACAGGGGGCAACGGATCACCCCTCCACTTT
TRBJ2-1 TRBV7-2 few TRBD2 CASTLGPGLEHEQFF TGTGCCAGCACCCTGGGACCGGGACTAGAACATGAGCAGTTCTTC
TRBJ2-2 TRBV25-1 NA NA CASSEGGMNTGELFF TGTGCCAGCAGTGAAGGGGGTATGAACACCGGGGAGCTGTTTTTT
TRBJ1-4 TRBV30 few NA CAWSVLGEKLFF TGTGCCTGGAGTGTACTAGGTGAAAAACTGTTTTTT
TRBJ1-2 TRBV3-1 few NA CASSPPGREGYTF TGTGCCAGCAGCCCGCCCGGGAGAGAAGGCTACACCTTC
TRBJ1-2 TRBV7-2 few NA CASSLATSNTGYGYTF TGTGCCAGCAGCTTAGCTACGTCCAACACGGGCTATGGCTACACCTTC
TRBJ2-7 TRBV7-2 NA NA CTSSQGPVEQYF TGTACCAGCAGCCAAGGGCCTGTCGAGCAGTACTTC
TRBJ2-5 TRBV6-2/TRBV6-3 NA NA CASSDRNQETQYF TGTGCCAGCAGCGACAGAAACCAAGAGACCCAGTACTTC
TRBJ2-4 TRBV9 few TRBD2 CASSEGTSGNIQYF TGTGCCAGCAGCGAAGGGACTAGCGGAAACATTCAGTACTTC
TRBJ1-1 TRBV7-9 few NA CASSPSTLWAEAFF TGTGCCAGCAGCCCCAGTACCCTTTGGGCTGAAGCTTTCTTT
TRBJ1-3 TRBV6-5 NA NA CASSYSVGRGSGNTIYF TGTGCCAGCAGTTACTCGGTCGGCAGGGGCTCTGGAAACACCATATATTTT
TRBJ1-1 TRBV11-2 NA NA CASSLRFRHSNTEAFF TGTGCCAGCAGCTTAAGGTTTAGACATTCGAACACTGAAGCTTTCTTT
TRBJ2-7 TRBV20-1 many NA CSASGQTYEQYF TGCAGTGCTAGCGGACAGACCTACGAGCAGTACTTC
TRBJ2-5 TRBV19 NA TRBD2 CASSIGPGLAEETQYF TGTGCCAGTAGTATAGGCCCGGGACTAGCGGAAGAGACCCAGTACTTC
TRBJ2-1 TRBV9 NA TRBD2 CASSVRWGGGNEQFF TGTGCCAGCAGCGTAAGATGGGGGGGGGGAAATGAGCAGTTCTTC